Listed below are T cell receptor beta chains from one sample, sequenced in a study of CD4 T cells in relation to SARS-CoV-2 and coronaviruses. The antigens of these receptors remain unknown. Method: immunoSEQ multiplex PCR; TCRdb's copy keeps in-frame clones and lacks some. This table holds 25,000 or so clones, 76% found once. The sequenced material came from CD4+ T cells from PBMCs, cultured in vitro. These receptor sequences come from a human donor in good health. Both conserved end residues are part of each CDR3. A D gene is named only where the DNA matches it firmly. Size values are once, few and many counts, or a class for expanded clones, and some rows have none.

TRBJ2-1 | TRBV3-1/TRBV3-2 | . | TRBD2 | TGTGCCAGCAGCCCACGCGGGGGTGAGCAGTTCTTC | CASSPRGGEQFF
TRBJ1-2 | TRBV19 | . | . | TGTGCCAGTAGTATCGGGCAGTGGGAAGATGGCTACACCTTC | CASSIGQWEDGYTF
TRBJ1-2 | TRBV5-4 | . | TRBD1 | TGTGCCAGCAGCTTGGCGGGACAGGACTATGGCTACACCTTC | CASSLAGQDYGYTF
TRBJ2-1 | TRBV25-1 | . | . | TGTGCCAGCAGTGAAGGCCCTCCGACCCGCTCCTACAATGAGCAGTTCTTC | CASSEGPPTRSYNEQFF
TRBJ2-2 | TRBV5-1 | once | TRBD2 | TGCGCCAGCAGCTTGTTAGCGGGAGGGCCTATTCCCGGGGAGCTGTTTTTT | CASSLLAGGPIPGELFF
TRBJ1-4 | TRBV6-1 | once | . | TGTGCCAGCAGGGTCTGGACAGAACTGTTTTTT | CASRVWTELFF
TRBJ2-7 | TRBV3-1/TRBV3-2 | . | TRBD1 | TGTGCCAGCAGCCAAGGGGACAGCTCCTACGAGCAGTACTTC | CASSQGDSSYEQYF
TRBJ2-4 | TRBV6-1 | . | . | TGTGCCAGCAGTGAAGCTGGAGGGACCAAAAACATTCAGTACTTC | CASSEAGGTKNIQYF
TRBJ2-1 | TRBV6-1 | . | . | TGTGCCAGCAGTGACGAGGTATCTCGCCCCGGGGATGAGCAGTTCTTC | CASSDEVSRPGDEQFF
TRBJ1-2 | TRBV20-1 | . | . | TGCAGTGCTAGAAACGGCTACACCTTC | CSARNGYTF
TRBJ2-7 | TRBV5-1 | . | . | TGCGCCAGCAGCTTGGGCACTGCCGCCGAGCAGTACTTC | CASSLGTAAEQYF
TRBJ2-3 | TRBV25-1 | . | TRBD2 | TGTGCCAGCAGTGGAGCGGGGGACACAGATACGCAGTATTTT | CASSGAGDTDTQYF
TRBJ2-1 | TRBV7-2 | . | . | TGTGCCAGCAGCTTGGGGCCCGTCAATGAGCAGTTCTTC | CASSLGPVNEQFF
TRBJ2-5 | TRBV28 | . | . | TGTGCCAGCAGAATAACTCCCGGGGAGACCCAGTACTTC | CASRITPGETQYF
TRBJ2-1 | TRBV24-1 | . | TRBD2 | TGTGCCACCAGTGATTTCGCCGGGACTAGCGGGAACAATGAGCAGTTCTTC | CATSDFAGTSGNNEQFF
TRBJ1-1 | TRBV5-1 | once | TRBD1 | TGCGCCAGCAGCTGGACAGGACGGAACACTGAAGCTTTCTTT | CASSWTGRNTEAFF
TRBJ1-1 | TRBV30 | . | TRBD1 | TGTGCCTGGATGGGACAGCTCAACACTGAAGCTTTCTTT | CAWMGQLNTEAFF
TRBJ2-5 | TRBV2 | . | . | TGTGCCAGCAGGCAAACTAGCTCCCAAGAGACCCAGTACTTC | CASRQTSSQETQYF
TRBJ1-5 | TRBV5-8 | . | . | TGTGCCAGCAGCTTGTGGGACGACCCCCAGCATTTT | CASSLWDDPQHF
TRBJ2-2 | TRBV6-4 | few | TRBD1 | TGTGCCAGTACACCGGGACAGGGAGACACCGGGGAGCTGTTTTTT | CASTPGQGDTGELFF
TRBJ1-1 | TRBV7-9 | . | TRBD1 | TGTGCCAGCAGCGACAGAGGACAGGCCACCACTGAAGCTTTCTTT | CASSDRGQATTEAFF
TRBJ2-1 | TRBV7-3 | . | TRBD2 | TGTGCCAGCAGCTCAGGAGGGCTAGCGGCTGAGCAGTTCTTC | CASSSGGLAAEQFF
TRBJ2-7 | TRBV19 | . | . | TGTGCCAGTAGTATAGATCGGGGAGACAGACCCTACGAGCAGTACTTC | CASSIDRGDRPYEQYF
TRBJ1-3 | TRBV5-4 | . | TRBD1 | TGTGCCAGCAGCTTCCGGACAGGAGGGGGAAACACCATATATTTT | CASSFRTGGGNTIYF
TRBJ2-5 | TRBV9 | few | TRBD1 | TGTGCCAGCAGCCCTTTTGGACAGGGACAAGAGACCCAGTACTTC | CASSPFGQGQETQYF
TRBJ2-7 | TRBV28 | once | . | TGTGCCAGCAGTTGGAACAGAAGGTTGCGCGAGCAGTACTTC | CASSWNRRLREQYF
TRBJ1-2 | TRBV2 | . | . | TGTGCCAGCCTGGGGCAGGGGAACTATGGCTACACCTTC | CASLGQGNYGYTF
TRBJ2-5 | TRBV7-9 | . | TRBD2 | TGTGCCAGCAGCTCAGGACTAGCGGAAGAGACCCAGTACTTC | CASSSGLAEETQYF
TRBJ2-1 | TRBV7-3 | once | TRBD2 | TGTGCCAGCAGCGGGCAGCGGGAGGGGAGCTCCTACAATGAGCAGTTCTTC | CASSGQREGSSYNEQFF
TRBJ2-1 | TRBV2 | . | TRBD1 | TGTGCCAGCAGGAAGGAGACAGGGGGCTTCAATGAGCAGTTCTTC | CASRKETGGFNEQFF
TRBJ1-3 | TRBV5-1 | . | . | TGCGCCAGCAGCCAGGGCTCTGGAAACACCATATATTTT | CASSQGSGNTIYF
TRBJ2-3 | TRBV19 | . | . | TGTGCCAGTAGTCCCCGACTAGATAACACATATCCGCAGTATTTT | CASSPRLDNTYPQYF
TRBJ2-7 | TRBV5-4 | . | TRBD1 | TGTGCCAGCAGCGACAGGGGAACCCACGAGCAGTACTTC | CASSDRGTHEQYF
TRBJ2-1 | TRBV11-2 | . | . | TGTGCCAGCAGCTTGGGACCGGGGGATGAGCAGTTCTTC | CASSLGPGDEQFF
TRBJ2-7 | TRBV7-3 | few | TRBD2 | TGTGCCAGCAGCCTCGCGGGAGGAGCCTCCTACGAGCAGTACTTC | CASSLAGGASYEQYF
TRBJ2-5 | TRBV29-1 | . | TRBD2 | TGCAGCGTGCGGGGACTACCCGACCAGGAGACCCAGTACTTC | CSVRGLPDQETQYF
TRBJ2-1 | TRBV10-1 | . | . | TGCGCCAGCCAGGGACCAAACAATGAGCAGTTCTTC | CASQGPNNEQFF
TRBJ1-4 | TRBV24-1 | . | TRBD1 | TGTGCCACCAGTGAACCTGGCGGACAGGGGCAAAAACTGTTTTTT | CATSEPGGQGQKLFF
TRBJ2-1 | TRBV13 | . | . | TGTGCCAGCAGCCCACCGACCCCCTGGGAGCAGTTCTTC | CASSPPTPWEQFF
TRBJ1-2 | TRBV3-1/TRBV3-2 | . | . | TGTGCCAGCAGGTCCCCCTCCGGGGCGGGGGGCTACACCTTC | CASRSPSGAGGYTF
TRBJ2-1 | TRBV5-1 | . | TRBD1 | TGCGCCAGCAGCACCGGGACAGGGGGTATCAAGGAGCAGTTCTTC | CASSTGTGGIKEQFF
TRBJ1-3 | TRBV15 | . | . | TGTGCCACCAGCAGCGGAGAAGGGGTGCCTGGAAACACCATATATTTT | CATSSGEGVPGNTIYF
TRBJ2-7 | TRBV5-8 | once | . | TGTGCCAGCAGCTCCTCGACGGGCCTCTCCTACGAGCAGTACTTC | CASSSSTGLSYEQYF
TRBJ1-5 | TRBV2 | few | . | TGTGCCAGCAGTGAAGAGGCAGTCTTTAGCAATCAGCCCCAGCATTTT | CASSEEAVFSNQPQHF
TRBJ2-5 | TRBV5-8 | few | TRBD2 | TGTGCCAGCAGCTTGGTCGGGACTAAGGGGACCCAGTACTTC | CASSLVGTKGTQYF
TRBJ1-6 | TRBV7-9 | . | TRBD1 | TGTGCCAGCAGCTTACCGCCCTTGACAGGGTTATGGTCACCCCTCCACTTT | CASSLPPLTGLWSPLHF
TRBJ2-5 | TRBV7-2 | . | . | TGTGCCAGCAGCTTACGAGGGAGGGAGACCCAGTACTTC | CASSLRGRETQYF
TRBJ2-7 | TRBV27 | . | . | TGTGCCAGCAGTTTATCTGGGTTCTCCTACGAGCAGTACTTC | CASSLSGFSYEQYF
TRBJ2-1 | TRBV6-5 | . | TRBD2 | TGTGCCAGCAGGGAGTCTAGCGGGAGATATGAGCAGTTCTTC | CASRESSGRYEQFF
TRBJ2-2 | TRBV6-5 | . | . | TGTGCCAGCAGTTCTACAGGGACCGGGGAGCTGTTTTTT | CASSSTGTGELFF
TRBJ2-7 | TRBV7-9 | . | . | TGTGCCAGCACCCTAGGACGCGGGCTCCACGAGCAGTACTTC | CASTLGRGLHEQYF
TRBJ1-6 | TRBV30 | few | TRBD1 | TGTGCCTGGAGTGGACAGGGAGTTACCTATAATTCACCCCTCCACTTT | CAWSGQGVTYNSPLHF
TRBJ1-1 | TRBV5-1 | . | TRBD1 | TGCGCCAGCAGCTTGGGACAGGGAGGCTGGGAAGCTTTCTTT | CASSLGQGGWEAFF
TRBJ1-2 | TRBV28 | once | . | TGTGCCAGCAGTTTAGGAGGGAACTATGGCTACACCTTC | CASSLGGNYGYTF
TRBJ2-7 | TRBV5-1 | . | . | TGCGCCAGCAGCTTCCGGGGGAGCGAGCAGTACTTC | CASSFRGSEQYF
TRBJ2-7 | TRBV7-9 | few | TRBD2 | TGTGCCAGCAGCCCTCCGGGACTAGTCACCTACGAGCAGTACTTC | CASSPPGLVTYEQYF
TRBJ2-1 | TRBV29-1 | . | . | TGCAGCACCTACGGCCAGAGCTCCTACAATGAGCAGTTCTTC | CSTYGQSSYNEQFF
TRBJ1-5 | TRBV6-5 | . | . | TGTGCCAGCACCACAGGGTTTGGACAGCCCCAGCATTTT | CASTTGFGQPQHF